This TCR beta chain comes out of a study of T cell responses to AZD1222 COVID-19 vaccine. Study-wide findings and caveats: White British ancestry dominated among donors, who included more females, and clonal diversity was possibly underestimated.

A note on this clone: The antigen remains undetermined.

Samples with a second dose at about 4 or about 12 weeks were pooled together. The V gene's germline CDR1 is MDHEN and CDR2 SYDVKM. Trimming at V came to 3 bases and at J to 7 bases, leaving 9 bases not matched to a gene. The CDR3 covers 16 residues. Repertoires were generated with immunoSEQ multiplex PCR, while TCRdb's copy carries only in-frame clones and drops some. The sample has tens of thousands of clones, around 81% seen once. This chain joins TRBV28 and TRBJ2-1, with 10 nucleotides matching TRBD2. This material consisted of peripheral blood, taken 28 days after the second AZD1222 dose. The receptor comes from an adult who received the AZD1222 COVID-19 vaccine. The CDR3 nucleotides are TGTGCCAGCAGTTTTGGGCCAGCGGGAGGGAAGAATGAGCAGTTCTTC. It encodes CASSFGPAGGKNEQFF.